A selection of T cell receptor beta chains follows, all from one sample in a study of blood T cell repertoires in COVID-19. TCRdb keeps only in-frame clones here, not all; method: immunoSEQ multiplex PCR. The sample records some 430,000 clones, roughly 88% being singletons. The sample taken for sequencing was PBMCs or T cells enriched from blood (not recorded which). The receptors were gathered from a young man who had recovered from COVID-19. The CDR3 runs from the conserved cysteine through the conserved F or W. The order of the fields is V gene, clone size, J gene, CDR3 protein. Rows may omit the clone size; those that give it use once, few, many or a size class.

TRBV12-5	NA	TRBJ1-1	CASGFFVYRTGPDEAFF
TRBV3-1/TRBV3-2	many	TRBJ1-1	CASSQAGTENTEAFF
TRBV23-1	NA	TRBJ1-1	CASSQSATGSNTEAFF
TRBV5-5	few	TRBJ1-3	CASRRSLSGNTIYF
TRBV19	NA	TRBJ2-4	CASRTDTKGAKNIQYF
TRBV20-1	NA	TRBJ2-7	CSASNAKLSSYEQYF
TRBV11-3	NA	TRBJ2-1	CASSLTGKDEQFF
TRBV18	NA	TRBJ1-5	CASSPTRGQGMYQPQHF
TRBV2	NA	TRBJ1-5	CASSERQGPQPQHF
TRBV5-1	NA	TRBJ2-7	CASTPLAGGPGVSHEQYF
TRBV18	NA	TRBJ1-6	CASSPRVPEDSPLHF
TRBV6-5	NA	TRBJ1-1	CASRPLTGARTEAFF
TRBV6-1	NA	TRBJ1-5	CASSVGAAGSNQPQHF
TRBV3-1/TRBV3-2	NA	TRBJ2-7	CASSQTGTYEQYF
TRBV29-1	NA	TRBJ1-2	CSALTGGDYGYTF
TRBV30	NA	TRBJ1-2	CAWKQGTKEYGYTF
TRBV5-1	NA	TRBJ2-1	CASSPGQRFNNEQFF
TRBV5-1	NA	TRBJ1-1	CASSSGTEGSEAFF